The next 25 T cell receptor beta chains were all read from a single sample in a study of regulatory T cells in long-lasting Graves disease. Building of the TCR beta libraries involved iRepertoire HTBI primers and Arm-PCR of CDR3 regions. TCRdb re-called the multiplex PCR reads with MiXCR, one entry per CDR3 protein. The table includes about 530,000 distinct CDR3 sequences, 15% to 20% detected once. Described time point: newly diagnosed GD, antithyroid drugs for less than 3 months. Making the TCR library involved RNA that had been extracted from PBMCs. The same sample was also used in a study of T cells in Graves' hyperthyroidism and ophthalmopathy.

The sample here was peripheral blood mononuclear cells (PBMCs), taken at new diagnosis, from a patient treated with antithyroid drugs. The receptors were gathered from a woman aged 40 to 65 with Graves disease.

This clonotype was observed at least ten times. The chain has TRBV12-3 or TRBV12-4 and TRBJ1-1, with a weak D call TRBD1 (5 bases). The CDR3 consists of 14 residues. Trimming took 6 bases from V and 5 from J, leaving 16 bases between them. CDR3 nucleotides: TGTGCCAGCAGCCCGGACGGGGGATCGACTGAAGCTTTCTTT. Translating it yields CASSPDGGSTEAFF.

V gene TRBV7-2 combines with J gene TRBJ2-4; tentatively, D is TRBD1 (6 bases). V was trimmed by 6 bases and J by 1 base, leaving 10 bases between them. Germline V lookup: CDR1 SGHTA, CDR2 FQGNSA. The CDR3 extends over 14 amino acids. The CDR3 sequence: CASRSDRAKNIQYF. CDR3 in DNA: TGTGCCAGCAGATCTGACAGGGCCAAAAACATTCAGTACTTC. The variable domain in full, with the rest retrieved from reference TRBV7-2 and TRBJ2-4, is GAGVSQSPSNKVTEKGKDVELRCDPISGHTALYWYRQSLGQGLEFLIYFQGNSAPDKSGLPSDRFSAERTGGSVSTLTIQRTQQEDSAVYLCASRSDRAKNIQYFGAGTRLSVL.

The CDR3 region has the DNA TGCAGTGCTAGGGACCGACAGGGGGGAAATGAGCAGTTCTTC. Translated: CSARDRQGGNEQFF. J is TRBJ2-1 and V is TRBV20-1; the match to TRBD1 covers 9 bases. With 3 bases clipped from V and 7 bases from J, the junction kept 7 bases outside the gene matches. This CDR3 is 14 amino acids long. Per the germline V gene, CDR1 is DFQATT and CDR2 is SNEGSKA (reference sequence).

With regard to this clonotype: A read error may be the cause here, since a much bigger clone is one base away. The gene calls are TRBV28 and TRBJ1-5; D perhaps matches TRBD1 (6 bases). The CDR3 is 13 amino acids. Trimming stripped 3 bases from V and 9 bases from J, with 12 bases between. Germline CDR1 reads MDHEN; CDR2 reads SYDVKM. This chain's CDR3 is CASSLEGGRPQHF. CDR3 coding DNA: TGTGCCAGCAGTTTGGAGGGGGGGCGGCCCCAGCATTTT.

Concerning this clonotype: Just one base apart from a much larger clone, this may be a read error. The J gene is TRBJ1-2, the V gene TRBV28, with TRBD1 identical over 8 bases. Germline values: CDR1 MDHEN, CDR2 SYDVKM. The CDR3 is 13 amino acids. The CDR3 region has the DNA TGTACCAGCAGTTTCGGACAGGGAAGGAGCTACACCTTC. The encoded protein is CTSSFGQGRSYTF.

This clonotype was detected a few times. The rearrangement links TRBV5-4 to TRBJ2-1; 9 positions agree with TRBD2. The end of the DNA fits TRBJ2-5 better, so the J call may be wrong. The CDR3 covers 14 residues. CDR1 and CDR2 from the germline V gene are SGHNT and YYREEE (reference sequence). The DNA for the CDR3 is TGTGCCAGCAGCCGAGCGGGGGGCGGGGAGACCCAGTACTTC. It specifies CASSRAGGGETQYF.

The chain has TRBV12-5 and TRBJ2-1, with TRBD1 matching over 11 bases. Near its end, the DNA agrees better with TRBJ2-7, so the J call may be wrong. Germline V gene data show CDR1 as LGHNT and CDR2 as FRNRAP. The CDR3 has 14 amino acids. The CDR3 region has the DNA TGTGCTAGTGGTTTGGGGACAGGGGGCGATGAGCAGTACTTC. This encodes CASGLGTGGDEQYF.

This clonotype was detected ten times or more. The genes are TRBV12-3 or TRBV12-4 and TRBJ2-2; the D is unclear. CDR3 length: 13 residues. V gave up 2 bases and J gave up 6 bases, with 7 bases separating them. The CDR3 DNA follows: TGTGCCAGCAGTTTAAGTCACCCCGGGGAGCTGTTTTTT. Its translation: CASSLSHPGELFF.

Many counts were recorded for this clonotype. The chain employs TRBV28 and TRBJ2-1; D perhaps matches TRBD1 (7 bases). There are 13 residues in the CDR3. From germline, CDR1 is MDHEN and CDR2 SYDVKM. V lost 10 bases and J lost 2, with 12 bases in between. The CDR3 coding sequence is TGTGCCACCGCAGGGGGGACCTACAATGAGCAGTTCTTC. Its protein product is CATAGGTYNEQFF.

This clonotype was seen many times. The chain uses TRBV29-1 and TRBJ2-6; tentative D call: TRBD2 (7 bases). CDR3 length: 14 residues. Germline V gene data show CDR1 as SQVTM and CDR2 as ANQGSEA. Trimming stripped 6 bases from V and 4 bases from J, with 13 bases between. For the CDR3, the DNA is TGCAGCGTCAGGGGAGGGTCCGGGGCCAACGTCCTGACTTTC. Its protein product is CSVRGGSGANVLTF.

The chain combines TRBV12-3 or TRBV12-4 with TRBJ2-3; tentative D call: TRBD2 (5 bases). V lost 3 bases and J 5 bases, leaving 9 bases between the germline ends. The CDR3 is 13 amino acids. The CDR3 reads CASSFGREDTQYF. The CDR3 DNA follows: TGTGCCAGCAGTTTCGGCCGGGAAGATACGCAGTATTTT.

The rearrangement links TRBV9 to TRBJ2-2; D possibly corresponds to TRBD1 (7 bases). CDR1 is SGDLS and CDR2 is YYNGEE in the germline V gene. V lost 4 bases to trimming and J lost 2 bases, with 15 bases between them. The CDR3 loop spans 16 amino acids. The CDR3 region has the DNA TGTGCCAGCAGCTCAAGGGGGGACAGTAACACCGGGGAGCTGTTTTTT. Its translation is CASSSRGDSNTGELFF.

This clonotype has ten or more counts. The J gene is TRBJ1-4, the V gene TRBV19; the D gene is possibly TRBD1 (6 bases). Trimming removed 6 bases at V and 5 bases at J, with 19 bases between. CDR1 is LNHDA, CDR2 SQIVND, per germline (reference sequence). The CDR3 length is 16 residues. CDR3 in DNA: TGTGCCAGTAGACCCACAGGACAGCCCCAGAATGAAAAACTGTTTTTT. Protein product: CASRPTGQPQNEKLFF. Full variable domain (rest looked up from reference TRBV19 and TRBJ1-4): DGGITQSPKYLFRKEGQNVTLSCEQNLNHDAMYWYRQDPGQGLRLIYYSQIVNDFQKGDIAEGYSVSREKKESFPLTVTSAQKNPTAFYLCASRPTGQPQNEKLFFGSGTQLSVL.

This clonotype was detected ten times or more. The chain recombines TRBV7-2 with TRBJ2-2, with 7 positions matching TRBD1. J was trimmed by 4 bases and V by 2 bases; bases with no gene match: 7. From germline, CDR1 is SGHTA and CDR2 FQGNSA. The CDR3 extends over 16 amino acids. DNA of the CDR3: TGTGCCAGCAGCTTAACCGGGACAGCATCCACCGGGGAGCTGTTTTTT. Protein product: CASSLTGTASTGELFF.

The CDR3 spells CASSDSRVKRAPNYGYTF. The CDR3 DNA sequence: TGTGCCAGCAGTGACTCCCGCGTCAAAAGGGCACCGAACTATGGCTACACCTTC. V and J are TRBV6-4 and TRBJ1-2; D is uncertain. The V end was cut by 0 bases, the J end by 2 bases, with 19 bases between. The germline V gene has CDR1 MRHNA and CDR2 SNTAGT. This CDR3 contains 18 residues.

This clonotype was counted many times. The junction and the germline gene differ at one end; a read error may be behind it. The V call is TRBV10-1, the J call TRBJ1-1; D unclear. CDR1 and CDR2 from the germline V gene are WNHNN and SYGVQD (reference sequence). This CDR3 contains 13 residues. In nucleotides, the CDR3 is TGTGCCAGCAGTGAAAGCACGAACACTGAAGCTTTCTTT. As protein: CASSESTNTEAFF.

The chain couples TRBV5-6 to TRBJ2-5; TRBD1 aligns across 11 bases. The V segment lost 3 bases and the J segment 5 bases; nucleotides outside the gene matches: 6. Germline-derived CDR1 and CDR2 are SGHDT and YYEEEE. This CDR3 contains 15 residues. In nucleotides, the CDR3 is TGTGCCAGCAGCTGGAGGGACAGGGGGTGGGAGACCCAGTACTTC. This translates into CASSWRDRGWETQYF.

The chain joins TRBV20-1 to TRBJ1-4; D call uncertain. CDR3 length: 12 amino acids. Trimming took off 0 bases at V and 6 bases at J, with 5 bases between the two ends. CDR1 DFQATT and CDR2 SNEGSKA come from the germline V gene (reference sequence). CDR3 in DNA: TGCAGTGCTAGAGAGGGTGATGAAAAACTGTTTTTT. Protein: CSAREGDEKLFF.

This clonotype has a count of ten or more. The V gene is TRBV6-1, the J gene TRBJ1-2, with TRBD1 identical over 11 bases. With V trimmed by 10 bases and J by 6 bases, 4 bases remained unmatched. Germline V gene lookup returns CDR1 MNHNS and CDR2 SASEGT. CDR3 size: 12 residues. CDR3 region: CATGTGGDGYTF. The CDR3 DNA reads TGTGCCACCGGGACAGGGGGAGATGGCTACACCTTC.

This clonotype was recorded a few times. The chain couples TRBV13 to TRBJ1-1; D is possibly TRBD1 (5 bases). CDR3 length equals 16 residues. In germline, CDR1 is PRHDT, CDR2 FYEKMQ (reference sequence). V lost 4 bases to trimming and J lost 1 base, with 16 bases between them. CDR3 coding DNA: TGTGCCAGCAGCTCGCAGGGCGCCGGACCGAACACTGAAGCTTTCTTT. Protein product: CASSSQGAGPNTEAFF.

This clonotype was seen many times. This rearrangement joins TRBV11-2 to TRBJ2-1; 8 bases fit TRBD2. Unmatched junction bases numbered 6, after V lost 1 base and J lost 4 bases. The CDR3 is made up of 16 amino acids. Looked up from germline, CDR1 is SGHAT and CDR2 is FQNNGV. The CDR3 DNA sequence: TGTGCCAGCAGCTTAGGGAGCGGGGGAGCTTACAATGAGCAGTTCTTC. This encodes CASSLGSGGAYNEQFF.

This chain connects TRBV6-2 or TRBV6-3 to TRBJ2-3, with D perhaps matching TRBD2 (5 bases). Germline CDR1 MNHEY, CDR2 SVGEGT. The CDR3 loop spans 15 amino acids. With 3 bases removed from V and 7 bases from J, the gap between germline ends came to 17 bases. DNA of the CDR3: TGTGCCAGCAGTTATAAGGTGGAGGTACCCAATACGCAGTATTTT. Its translation: CASSYKVEVPNTQYF.

This clonotype came up a few times. This is likely an artifact of a read error, given a far larger clone one base away. The genes are TRBV28 and TRBJ2-1, with TRBD1 matching 10 bases. The length of the CDR3 is 15 residues. The trim removed 5 bases at V and 10 bases at J, leaving 11 bases unmatched. The V gene's germline CDR1 is MDHEN and CDR2 SYDVKM. CDR3 residues: CASSSKRDRGHEQFF. CDR3 coding DNA: TGTGCCAGCAGTAGCAAAAGGGACAGGGGCCACGAGCAGTTCTTC.

This clonotype was counted only a few times. V and J are TRBV6-2 or TRBV6-3 and TRBJ2-2, with D possibly matching TRBD2 (7 bases). There are 16 residues in the CDR3. V dropped 4 bases and J dropped 4 bases, with 16 bases sitting between them. Germline V gene sequence: CDR1 MNHEY, CDR2 SVGEGT. CDR3 coding DNA: TGTGCCAGCAGTTCCTCACAGGGAGGGGTCACCGGGGAGCTGTTTTTT. Residues: CASSSSQGGVTGELFF.

This clonotype was found many times. This sequence joins TRBV20-1 and TRBJ1-2; TRBD1 is a possible D gene (5 bases). Trimming shortened V by 3 bases and J by 0 bases, and 23 bases separated the two germline ends. Germline CDR1 DFQATT, CDR2 SNEGSKA (reference sequence). This CDR3 has 18 amino acids. CDR3 sequence: CSASAPDWSRDSNYGYTF. The CDR3 DNA reads TGCAGTGCTAGTGCGCCTGACTGGTCCAGGGATTCTAACTATGGCTACACCTTC.